Listed here is a single TCR beta chain. The antigen remains unidentified. This record belongs to a study of T cell responses to AZD1222 COVID-19 vaccine. Study overall: Second-dose schedules of about 4 or about 12 weeks were combined. Overall study results and limits: The breadth and depth of Spike-specific TCRs increased once two AZD1222 doses had been given. The peak T cell response came first, and repertoires were sampled only after it. The study reported that nearly half of spike-specific TCRs target unmutated variant regions.

The CDR3 runs 16 residues. Trimming removed 6 bases from V and 0 bases from J; junction bases left unmatched: 6. CDR1 is SGHAT and CDR2 is FQNNGV in the germline V gene. Data came from immunoSEQ multiplex PCR; TCRdb stores just in-frame clones and leaves some out. The sample yields about 130,000 clones, roughly 94% seen once. This sequence joins TRBV11-2 and TRBJ1-1; 11 nucleotides line up with TRBD1. The TCR sequence derives from an adult in good health. The sample in question was peripheral blood, obtained on day 0 of AZD1222 vaccination. CDR3 sequence reads: CASRSPGQGVNTEAFF. For the CDR3, the DNA is TGTGCCAGCAGATCCCCGGGACAGGGGGTGAACACTGAAGCTTTCTTT.